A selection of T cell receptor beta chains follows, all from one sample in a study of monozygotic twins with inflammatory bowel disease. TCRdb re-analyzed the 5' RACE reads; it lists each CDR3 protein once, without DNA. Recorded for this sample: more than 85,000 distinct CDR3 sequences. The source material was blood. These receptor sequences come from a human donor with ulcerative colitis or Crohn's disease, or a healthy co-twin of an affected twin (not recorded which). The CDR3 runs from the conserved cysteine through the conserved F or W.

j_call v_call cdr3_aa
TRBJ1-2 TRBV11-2 CASSLGTGNYGYTF
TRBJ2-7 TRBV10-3 CAITGTSGSYEQYF
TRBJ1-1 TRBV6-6 CASSYQDSQAFF
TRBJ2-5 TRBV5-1 CASSLEWADEETQYF
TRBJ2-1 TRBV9 CASSINGAANNEQFF
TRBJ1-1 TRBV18 CASSPALMNTEAFF
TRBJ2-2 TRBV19 CASSGGPRANTGELFF
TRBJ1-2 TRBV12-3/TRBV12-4 CASSHDRESDYGYTF
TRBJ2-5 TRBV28 CASSLGGTGYQETQYF
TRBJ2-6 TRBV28 CASSPGTNSYGANVLTF
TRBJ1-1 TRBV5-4 CASSQTVNTEAFF
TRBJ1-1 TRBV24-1 CATSAWENTEAFF
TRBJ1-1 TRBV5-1 CASSPVPAAINTEAFF
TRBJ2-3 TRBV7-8 CASSQTSARTDTQYF
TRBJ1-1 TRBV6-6 CASTLWGGDTEAFF
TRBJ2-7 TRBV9 CASSVVTGAPLGEQYF
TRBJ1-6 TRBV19 CASRPRQGGENSPLHF
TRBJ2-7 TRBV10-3 CAISATAGTGEQYF
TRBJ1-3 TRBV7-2 CASSPDSSGNTIYF
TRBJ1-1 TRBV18 CASSPDGLGNTEAFF
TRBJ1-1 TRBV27 CASSPDRANTEAFF
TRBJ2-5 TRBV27 CASSLDASSQETQYF
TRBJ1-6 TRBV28 CASSPVVLIGSPLHF
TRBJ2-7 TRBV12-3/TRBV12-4 CASSFSAGGSYEQYF
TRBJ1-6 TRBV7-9 CATDRQPNSPLHF
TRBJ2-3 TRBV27 CASSLFSVAGGPLGDTQYF
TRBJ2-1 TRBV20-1 CSARASGRVNEQFF
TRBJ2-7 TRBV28 CASRSPGMGYEQYF
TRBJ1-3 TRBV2 CASRDMGHGFDTIYF
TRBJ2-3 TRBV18 CASSPGLAGVTDTQYF
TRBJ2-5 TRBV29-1 CSALYTETQYF
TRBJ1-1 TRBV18 CASSPQQGGTEAFF
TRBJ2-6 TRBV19 CASSIEDYQHSGANVLTF
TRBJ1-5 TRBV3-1 CASSQETGDQPQHF
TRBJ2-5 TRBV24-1 CATSETIRETQYF
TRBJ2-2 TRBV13 CASSSGTGRNTGELFF
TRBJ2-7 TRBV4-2 CASSQDKLAGPYEQYF
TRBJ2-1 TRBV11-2 CASSLYLNTGGAYNEQFF
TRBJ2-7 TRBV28 CASSFRQGPSYEQYF